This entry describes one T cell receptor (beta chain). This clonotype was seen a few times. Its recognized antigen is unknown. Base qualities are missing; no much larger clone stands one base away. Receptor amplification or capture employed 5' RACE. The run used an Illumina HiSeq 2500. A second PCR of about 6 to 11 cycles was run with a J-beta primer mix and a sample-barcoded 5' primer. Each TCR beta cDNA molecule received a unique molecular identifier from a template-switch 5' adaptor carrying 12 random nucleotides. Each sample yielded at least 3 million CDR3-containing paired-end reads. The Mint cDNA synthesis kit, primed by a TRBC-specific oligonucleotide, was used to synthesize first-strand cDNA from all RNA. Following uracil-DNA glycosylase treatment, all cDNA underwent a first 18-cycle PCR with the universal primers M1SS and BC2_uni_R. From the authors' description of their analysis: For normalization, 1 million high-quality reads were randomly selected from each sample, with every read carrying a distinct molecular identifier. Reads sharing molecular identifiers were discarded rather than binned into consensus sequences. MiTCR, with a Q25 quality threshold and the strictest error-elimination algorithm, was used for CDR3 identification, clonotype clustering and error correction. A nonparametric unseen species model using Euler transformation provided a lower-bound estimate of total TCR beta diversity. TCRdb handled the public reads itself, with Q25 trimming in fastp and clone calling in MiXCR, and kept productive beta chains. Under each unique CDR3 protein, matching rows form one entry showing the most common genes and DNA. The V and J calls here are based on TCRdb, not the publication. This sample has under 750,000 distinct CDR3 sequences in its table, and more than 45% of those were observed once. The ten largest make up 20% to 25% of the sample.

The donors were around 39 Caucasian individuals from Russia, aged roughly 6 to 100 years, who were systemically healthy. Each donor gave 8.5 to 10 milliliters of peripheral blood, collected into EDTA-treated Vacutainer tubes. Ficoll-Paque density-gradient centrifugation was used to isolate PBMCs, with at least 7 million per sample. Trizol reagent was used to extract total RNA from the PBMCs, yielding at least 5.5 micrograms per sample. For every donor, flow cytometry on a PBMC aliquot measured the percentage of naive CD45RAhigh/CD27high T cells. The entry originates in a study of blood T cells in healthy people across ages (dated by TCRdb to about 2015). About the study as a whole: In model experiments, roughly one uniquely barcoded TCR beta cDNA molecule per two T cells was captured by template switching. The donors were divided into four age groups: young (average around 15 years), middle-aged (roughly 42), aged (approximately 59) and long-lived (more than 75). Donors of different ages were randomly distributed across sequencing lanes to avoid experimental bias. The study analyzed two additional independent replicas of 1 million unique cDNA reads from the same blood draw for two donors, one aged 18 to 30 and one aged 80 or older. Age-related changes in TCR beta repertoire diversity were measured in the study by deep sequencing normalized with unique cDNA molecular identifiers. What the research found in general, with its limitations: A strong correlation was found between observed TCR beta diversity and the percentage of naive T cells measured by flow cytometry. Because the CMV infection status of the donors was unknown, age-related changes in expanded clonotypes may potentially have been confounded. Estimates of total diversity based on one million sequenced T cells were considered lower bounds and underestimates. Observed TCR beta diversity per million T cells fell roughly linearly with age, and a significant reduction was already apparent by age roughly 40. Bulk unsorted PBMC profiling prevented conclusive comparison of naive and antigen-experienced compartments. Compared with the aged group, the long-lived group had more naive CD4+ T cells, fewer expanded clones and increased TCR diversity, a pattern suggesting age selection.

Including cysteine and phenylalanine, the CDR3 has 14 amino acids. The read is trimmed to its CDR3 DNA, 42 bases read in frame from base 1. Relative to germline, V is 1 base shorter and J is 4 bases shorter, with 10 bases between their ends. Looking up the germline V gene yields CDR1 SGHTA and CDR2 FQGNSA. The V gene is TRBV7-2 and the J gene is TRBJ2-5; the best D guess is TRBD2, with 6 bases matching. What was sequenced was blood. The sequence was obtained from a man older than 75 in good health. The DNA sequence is TGTGCCAGCAGCTTAGGCGGGATTGCAGAGACCCAGTACTTC. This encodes CASSLGGIAETQYF.